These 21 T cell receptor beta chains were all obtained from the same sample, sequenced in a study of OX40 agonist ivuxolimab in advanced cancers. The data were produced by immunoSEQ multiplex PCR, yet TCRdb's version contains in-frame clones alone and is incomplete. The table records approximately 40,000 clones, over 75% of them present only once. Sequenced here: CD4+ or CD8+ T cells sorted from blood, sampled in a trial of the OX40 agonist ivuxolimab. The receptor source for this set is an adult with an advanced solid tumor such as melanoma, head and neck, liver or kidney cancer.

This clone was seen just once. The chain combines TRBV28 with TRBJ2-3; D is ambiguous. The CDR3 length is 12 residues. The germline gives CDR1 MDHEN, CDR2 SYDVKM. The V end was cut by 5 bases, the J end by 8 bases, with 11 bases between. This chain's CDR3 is CASSRARVTQYF. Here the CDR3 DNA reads TGTGCCAGCAGTAGGGCTCGAGTTACGCAGTATTTT.

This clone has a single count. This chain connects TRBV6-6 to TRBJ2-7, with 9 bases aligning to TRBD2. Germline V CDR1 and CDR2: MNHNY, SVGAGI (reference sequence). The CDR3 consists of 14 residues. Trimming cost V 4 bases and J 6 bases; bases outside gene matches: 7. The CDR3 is CASSSPGLASEQYF. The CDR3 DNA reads TGTGCCAGCAGTTCTCCGGGACTAGCTAGCGAGCAGTACTTC.

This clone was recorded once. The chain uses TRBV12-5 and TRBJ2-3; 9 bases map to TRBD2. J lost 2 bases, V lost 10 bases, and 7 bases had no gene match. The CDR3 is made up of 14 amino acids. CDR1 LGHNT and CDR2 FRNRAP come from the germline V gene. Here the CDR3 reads CATSTSGHTDTQYF. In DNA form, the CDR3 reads TGTGCTACCTCGACTAGCGGACACACAGATACGCAGTATTTT.

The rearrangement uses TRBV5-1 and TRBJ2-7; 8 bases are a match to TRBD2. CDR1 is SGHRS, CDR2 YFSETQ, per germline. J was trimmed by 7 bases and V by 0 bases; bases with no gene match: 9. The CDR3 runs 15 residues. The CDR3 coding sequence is TGCGCCAGCAGCTTGGGGCAAGCGGGAGTAGGGGAGCAGTACTTC. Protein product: CASSLGQAGVGEQYF. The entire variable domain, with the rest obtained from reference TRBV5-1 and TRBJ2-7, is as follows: KAGVTQTPRYLIKTRGQQVTLSCSPISGHRSVSWYQQTPGQGLQFLFEYFSETQRNKGNFPGRFSGRQFSNSRSEMNVSTLELGDSALYLCASSLGQAGVGEQYFGPGTRLTVT.

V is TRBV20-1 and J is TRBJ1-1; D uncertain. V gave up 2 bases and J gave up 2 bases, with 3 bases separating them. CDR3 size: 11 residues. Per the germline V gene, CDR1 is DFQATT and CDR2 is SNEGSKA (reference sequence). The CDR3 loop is CSARSNTEAFF. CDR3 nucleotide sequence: TGCAGTGCTAGATCAAACACTGAAGCTTTCTTT.

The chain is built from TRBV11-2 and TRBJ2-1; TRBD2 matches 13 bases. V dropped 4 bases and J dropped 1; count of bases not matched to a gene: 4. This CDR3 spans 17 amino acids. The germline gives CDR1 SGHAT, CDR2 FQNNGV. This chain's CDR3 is CASSSWTSGSSYNEQFF. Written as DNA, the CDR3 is TGTGCCAGCAGCTCCTGGACTAGCGGGAGTTCCTACAATGAGCAGTTCTTC.

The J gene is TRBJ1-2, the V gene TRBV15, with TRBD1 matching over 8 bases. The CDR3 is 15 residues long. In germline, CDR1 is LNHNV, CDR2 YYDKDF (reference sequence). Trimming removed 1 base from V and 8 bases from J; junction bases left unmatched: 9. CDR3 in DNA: TGTGCCACCAGCAGAGGCCGAACAGGGGGTAAGGGCTACACCTTC. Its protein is CATSRGRTGGKGYTF. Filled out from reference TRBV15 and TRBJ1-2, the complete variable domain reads DAMVIQNPRYQVTQFGKPVTLSCSQTLNHNVMYWYQQKSSQAPKLLFHYYDKDFNNEADTPDNFQSRRPNTSFCFLDIRSPGLGDTAMYLCATSRGRTGGKGYTFGSGTRLTVV.

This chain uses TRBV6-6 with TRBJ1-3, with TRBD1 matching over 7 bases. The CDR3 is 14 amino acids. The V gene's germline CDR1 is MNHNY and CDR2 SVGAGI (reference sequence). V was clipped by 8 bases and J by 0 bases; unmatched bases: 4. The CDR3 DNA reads TGTGCCAGCCTTCGACAGGGCTCTGGAAACACCATATATTTT. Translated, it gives CASLRQGSGNTIYF.

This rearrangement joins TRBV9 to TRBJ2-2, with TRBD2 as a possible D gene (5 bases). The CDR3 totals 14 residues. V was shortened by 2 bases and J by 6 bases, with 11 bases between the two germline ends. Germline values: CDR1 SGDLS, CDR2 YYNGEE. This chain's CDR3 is CASSVVEAPGELFF. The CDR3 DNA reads TGTGCCAGCAGCGTCGTGGAGGCCCCCGGGGAGCTGTTTTTT.

The CDR3 DNA is TGTGCCAGCTCACCAATGGTATCGGCAGGGGACTATGGCTACACCTTC. This codes for CASSPMVSAGDYGYTF. This sequence joins TRBV18 and TRBJ1-2; tentative D call: TRBD1 (6 bases). V was clipped by 2 bases and J by 3 bases, with 16 bases between them. Germline values: CDR1 KGHSH, CDR2 LQKENI. The CDR3 spans 16 residues.

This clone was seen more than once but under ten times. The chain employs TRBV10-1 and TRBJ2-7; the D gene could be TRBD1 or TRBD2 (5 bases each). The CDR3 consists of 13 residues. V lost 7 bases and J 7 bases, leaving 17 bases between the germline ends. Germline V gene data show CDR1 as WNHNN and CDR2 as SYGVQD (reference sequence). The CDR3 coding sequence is TGCGCCAGCACGGGCAGGGTATCGGGGGAGCAGTACTTC. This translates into CASTGRVSGEQYF.

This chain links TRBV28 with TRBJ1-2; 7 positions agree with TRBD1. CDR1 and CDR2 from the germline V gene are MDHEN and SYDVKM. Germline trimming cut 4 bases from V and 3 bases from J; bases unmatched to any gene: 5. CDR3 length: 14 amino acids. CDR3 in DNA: TGTGCCAGCAGTTCAAGACAGGGTGACTATGGCTACACCTTC. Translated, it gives CASSSRQGDYGYTF.

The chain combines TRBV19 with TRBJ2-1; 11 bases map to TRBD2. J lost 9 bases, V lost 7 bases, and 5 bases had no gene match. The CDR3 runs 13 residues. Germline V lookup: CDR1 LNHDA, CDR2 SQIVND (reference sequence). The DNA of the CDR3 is TGTGCCAGTACGGTAGCGGGAGGGATTGAGCAGTTCTTC. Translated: CASTVAGGIEQFF.

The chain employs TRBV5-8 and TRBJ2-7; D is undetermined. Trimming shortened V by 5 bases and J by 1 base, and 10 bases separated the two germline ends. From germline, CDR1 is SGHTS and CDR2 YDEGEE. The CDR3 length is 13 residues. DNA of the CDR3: TGTGCCAGCAGTTATGACAAATCCTACGAGCAGTACTTC. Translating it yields CASSYDKSYEQYF.

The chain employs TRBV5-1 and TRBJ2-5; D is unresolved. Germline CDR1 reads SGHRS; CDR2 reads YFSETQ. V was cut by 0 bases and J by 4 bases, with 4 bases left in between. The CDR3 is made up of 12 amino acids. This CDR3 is CASSLVGETQYF. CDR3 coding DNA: TGCGCCAGCAGCTTGGTTGGAGAGACCCAGTACTTC.

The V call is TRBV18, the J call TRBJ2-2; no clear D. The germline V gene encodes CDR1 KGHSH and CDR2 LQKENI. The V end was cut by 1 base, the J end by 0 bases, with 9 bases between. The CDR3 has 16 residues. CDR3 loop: CASSPLRMANTGELFF. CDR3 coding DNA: TGTGCCAGCTCACCACTTCGGATGGCGAACACCGGGGAGCTGTTTTTT. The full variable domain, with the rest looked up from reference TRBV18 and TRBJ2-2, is NAGVMQNPRHLVRRRGQEARLRCSPMKGHSHVYWYRQLPEEGLKFMVYLQKENIIDESGMPKERFSAEFPKEGPSILRIQQVVRGDSAAYFCASSPLRMANTGELFFGEGSRLTVL.

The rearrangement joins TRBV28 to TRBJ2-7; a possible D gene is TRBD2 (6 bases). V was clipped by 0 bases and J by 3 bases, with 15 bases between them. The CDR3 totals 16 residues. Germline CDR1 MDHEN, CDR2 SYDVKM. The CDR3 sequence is CASSLWQARGGYEQYF. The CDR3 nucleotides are TGTGCCAGCAGTTTATGGCAGGCGCGGGGAGGCTACGAGCAGTACTTC. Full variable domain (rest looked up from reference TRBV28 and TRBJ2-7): DVKVTQSSRYLVKRTGEKVFLECVQDMDHENMFWYRQDPGLGLRLIYFSYDVKMKEKGDIPEGYSVSREKKERFSLILESASTNQTSMYLCASSLWQARGGYEQYFGPGTRLTVT.

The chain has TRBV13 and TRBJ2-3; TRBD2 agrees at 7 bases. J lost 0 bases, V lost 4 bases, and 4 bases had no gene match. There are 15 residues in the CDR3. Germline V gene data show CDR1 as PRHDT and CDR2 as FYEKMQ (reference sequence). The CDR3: CASSSRGGSTDTQYF. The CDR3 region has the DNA TGTGCCAGCAGCTCCCGGGGAGGGAGCACAGATACGCAGTATTTT.

The CDR3 DNA follows: TGTGCCAGCAGTGACAACTGGGGCACTGAAGCTTTCTTT. Translating gives CASSDNWGTEAFF. The chain is built from TRBV2 and TRBJ1-1; D unclear. Per germline, CDR1 SNHLY and CDR2 FYNNEI. V was trimmed by 3 bases and J by 4 bases, leaving 9 bases between them. This CDR3 region has 13 residues.

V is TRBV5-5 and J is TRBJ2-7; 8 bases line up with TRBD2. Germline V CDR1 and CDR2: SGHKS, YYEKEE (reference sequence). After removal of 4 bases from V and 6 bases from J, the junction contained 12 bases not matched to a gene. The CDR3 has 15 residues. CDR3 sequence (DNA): TGTGCCAGCAGCGCGGCGGGACTAGTGGGTAGCGAGCAGTACTTC. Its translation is CASSAAGLVGSEQYF.

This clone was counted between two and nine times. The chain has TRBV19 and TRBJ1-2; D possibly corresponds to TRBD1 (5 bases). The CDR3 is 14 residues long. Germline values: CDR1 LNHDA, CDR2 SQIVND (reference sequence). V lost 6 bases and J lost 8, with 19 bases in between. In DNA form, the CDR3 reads TGTGCCAGTAGGGCCCGCCAGGGCCTTCGGGGCTACACCTTC. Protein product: CASRARQGLRGYTF.